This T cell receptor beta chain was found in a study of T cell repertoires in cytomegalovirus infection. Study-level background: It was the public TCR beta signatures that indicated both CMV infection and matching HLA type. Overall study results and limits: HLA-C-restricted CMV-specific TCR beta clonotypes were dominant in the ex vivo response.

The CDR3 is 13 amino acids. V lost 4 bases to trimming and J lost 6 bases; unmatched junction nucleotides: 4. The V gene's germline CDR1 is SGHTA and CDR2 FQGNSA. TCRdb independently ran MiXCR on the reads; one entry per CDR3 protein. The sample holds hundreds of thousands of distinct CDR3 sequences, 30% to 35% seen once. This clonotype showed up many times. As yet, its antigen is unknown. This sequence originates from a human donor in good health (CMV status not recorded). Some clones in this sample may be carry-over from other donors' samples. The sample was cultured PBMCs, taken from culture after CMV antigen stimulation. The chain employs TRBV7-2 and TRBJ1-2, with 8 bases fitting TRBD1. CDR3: CASSYLQGDGYTF. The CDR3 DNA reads TGTGCCAGCAGCTACCTACAGGGGGATGGCTACACCTTC.